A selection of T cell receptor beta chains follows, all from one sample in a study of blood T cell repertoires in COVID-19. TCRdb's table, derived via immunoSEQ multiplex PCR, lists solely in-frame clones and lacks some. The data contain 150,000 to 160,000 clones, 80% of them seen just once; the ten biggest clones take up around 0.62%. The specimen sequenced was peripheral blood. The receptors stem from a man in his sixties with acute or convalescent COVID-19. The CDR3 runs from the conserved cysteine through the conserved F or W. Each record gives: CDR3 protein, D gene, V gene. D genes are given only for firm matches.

CDR3aa: CASSIVLGRHSYNEQFF
d_gene: NA
v_gene: TRBV19

CDR3aa: CASSQVGLAEYNEQFF
d_gene: NA
v_gene: TRBV4-2

CDR3aa: CASGQGRLFF
d_gene: TRBD1
v_gene: TRBV19

CDR3aa: CASSGNRGSREQYF
d_gene: TRBD1
v_gene: TRBV6-2/TRBV6-3

CDR3aa: CASTVGGGPLYEQYF
d_gene: TRBD2
v_gene: TRBV14

CDR3aa: CASSRDGSSYEQYF
d_gene: NA
v_gene: TRBV5-1

CDR3aa: CASSPRPGGSGLGEQYF
d_gene: NA
v_gene: TRBV3-1/TRBV3-2

CDR3aa: CASSSGTGRGYTF
d_gene: TRBD1
v_gene: TRBV9

CDR3aa: CASSNPAGTNTEAFF
d_gene: NA
v_gene: TRBV6-6

CDR3aa: CASRFEIEQYF
d_gene: NA
v_gene: TRBV6-6

CDR3aa: CASNPPGLLGGYTF
d_gene: NA
v_gene: TRBV6-5

CDR3aa: CASTVQASSYEQYF
d_gene: NA
v_gene: TRBV28

CDR3aa: CASSTPGLSAPQQYF
d_gene: TRBD2
v_gene: TRBV5-6

CDR3aa: CASSFRGVNTEAFF
d_gene: TRBD1
v_gene: TRBV5-6

CDR3aa: CASSFLGGPTEAFF
d_gene: NA
v_gene: TRBV5-4

CDR3aa: CASRSGGASTGELFF
d_gene: TRBD2
v_gene: TRBV27

CDR3aa: CASSPVPVLSGANVLTF
d_gene: NA
v_gene: TRBV18

CDR3aa: CASADQGYFYEQYF
d_gene: NA
v_gene: TRBV6-6

CDR3aa: CASSKTVMNTEAFF
d_gene: NA
v_gene: TRBV11-1

CDR3aa: CASSSVNGNQPQHF
d_gene: NA
v_gene: TRBV19

CDR3aa: CASSPLAGNQETQYF
d_gene: TRBD2
v_gene: TRBV7-2

CDR3aa: CASNPGRNTEAFF
d_gene: NA
v_gene: TRBV28

CDR3aa: CASSPYRGVQPQHF
d_gene: TRBD1
v_gene: TRBV28

CDR3aa: CASSTTGQGLREQYF
d_gene: TRBD1
v_gene: TRBV5-4

CDR3aa: CASSTSAGYTF
d_gene: NA
v_gene: TRBV28

CDR3aa: CASSSQDSFYNSPLHF
d_gene: NA
v_gene: TRBV3-1/TRBV3-2

CDR3aa: CASSQDQADRETQYF
d_gene: NA
v_gene: TRBV4-3

CDR3aa: CASSQDEPLGLAGGGEQYF
d_gene: TRBD2
v_gene: TRBV3-1/TRBV3-2

CDR3aa: CASSLGSGGVYEQYF
d_gene: TRBD2
v_gene: TRBV7-9

CDR3aa: CASRGIQGPSNQPQHF
d_gene: NA
v_gene: TRBV2

CDR3aa: CASSREGNTAQYF
d_gene: TRBD2
v_gene: TRBV3-1/TRBV3-2

CDR3aa: CASSPGSGVFYGYTF
d_gene: NA
v_gene: TRBV14

CDR3aa: CASSPSGTGPRGYTF
d_gene: TRBD1
v_gene: TRBV3-1/TRBV3-2

CDR3aa: CASSLGPGQTNTEAFF
d_gene: TRBD1
v_gene: TRBV7-6

CDR3aa: CASSRGENTEAFF
d_gene: NA
v_gene: TRBV6-5

CDR3aa: CAIRGQGMNTEAFF
d_gene: TRBD1
v_gene: TRBV10-3

CDR3aa: CASSPDRVSGELFF
d_gene: TRBD1
v_gene: TRBV7-3

CDR3aa: CASSLKWTGVTGELFF
d_gene: TRBD1
v_gene: TRBV5-6

CDR3aa: CASMGGLARDYEQYF
d_gene: TRBD2
v_gene: TRBV6-7

CDR3aa: CASSSIPGTGGGNTIYF
d_gene: TRBD1
v_gene: TRBV5-6

CDR3aa: CASKRRESHNEQFF
d_gene: TRBD2
v_gene: TRBV5-4

CDR3aa: CASSGYSGSGEQYF
d_gene: NA
v_gene: TRBV25-1

CDR3aa: CASTIGNYGYTF
d_gene: NA
v_gene: TRBV19

CDR3aa: CATSDPGGRRGELFF
d_gene: NA
v_gene: TRBV24-1

CDR3aa: CASSLGQGAEKLFF
d_gene: TRBD1
v_gene: TRBV19

CDR3aa: CASSQAYGGPQHF
d_gene: NA
v_gene: TRBV14

CDR3aa: CASSSDRRQPQHF
d_gene: NA
v_gene: TRBV6-2/TRBV6-3

CDR3aa: CSASLMSRQYF
d_gene: NA
v_gene: TRBV20-1

CDR3aa: CAISEGGYGYTF
d_gene: NA
v_gene: TRBV10-3

CDR3aa: CASSMDSSGNTIYF
d_gene: NA
v_gene: TRBV19

CDR3aa: CASSLGASVSTDTQYF
d_gene: NA
v_gene: TRBV11-3

CDR3aa: CAIRGWEGSYNSPLHF
d_gene: NA
v_gene: TRBV10-3

CDR3aa: CASSLPGQRIMNTEAFF
d_gene: TRBD1
v_gene: TRBV5-6

CDR3aa: CASSLNPSGVLSYEQYF
d_gene: TRBD2
v_gene: TRBV7-2

CDR3aa: CASRSPSGSAEAFF
d_gene: NA
v_gene: TRBV6-5

CDR3aa: CASSPRTDVNEKLFF
d_gene: NA
v_gene: TRBV18

CDR3aa: CASSPFLAGGAHYNEQFF
d_gene: TRBD2
v_gene: TRBV6-2/TRBV6-3

CDR3aa: CASSYLRGDRGRSRGNQPQHF
d_gene: TRBD1
v_gene: TRBV28

CDR3aa: CAGNREMNTEAFF
d_gene: NA
v_gene: TRBV2